This T cell receptor (beta chain) was retrieved from a study of blood T cell repertoires in COVID-19. Study as a whole: Samples came from the United States, Italy and Spain, spanning acute and convalescent COVID-19. T cells, B-cell-depleted T cells, or PBMCs provided the cDNA or gDNA that served as material.

This clone has only one observation. In germline, CDR1 is LGHDT, CDR2 YNNKEL (reference sequence). Trimming stripped 4 bases from V and 7 bases from J, with 16 bases between. This CDR3 is built from 15 residues. In the original workflow: Estimation of nucleated cell counts was performed using reference gene primer amplification. Measured with immunoSEQ multiplex PCR; TCRdb has only the in-frame clones, and not every one. V and J calls and clone size are those listed in that table; D and trimming were worked out from the DNA. The sample holds about 200,000 clones, around 84% seen once. This TCR derives from a man aged 50-60 years with acute or convalescent COVID-19. The rearrangement links TRBV3-1 (or the pseudogene TRBV3-2) to TRBJ2-2; D is perhaps TRBD1 (5 bases). Sequencing was performed on peripheral blood. In DNA, the CDR3 is TGTGCCAGCAGCCTGCATACCAGGGTCGGCGGGGAGCTGTTTTTT. This gives the protein CASSLHTRVGGELFF.